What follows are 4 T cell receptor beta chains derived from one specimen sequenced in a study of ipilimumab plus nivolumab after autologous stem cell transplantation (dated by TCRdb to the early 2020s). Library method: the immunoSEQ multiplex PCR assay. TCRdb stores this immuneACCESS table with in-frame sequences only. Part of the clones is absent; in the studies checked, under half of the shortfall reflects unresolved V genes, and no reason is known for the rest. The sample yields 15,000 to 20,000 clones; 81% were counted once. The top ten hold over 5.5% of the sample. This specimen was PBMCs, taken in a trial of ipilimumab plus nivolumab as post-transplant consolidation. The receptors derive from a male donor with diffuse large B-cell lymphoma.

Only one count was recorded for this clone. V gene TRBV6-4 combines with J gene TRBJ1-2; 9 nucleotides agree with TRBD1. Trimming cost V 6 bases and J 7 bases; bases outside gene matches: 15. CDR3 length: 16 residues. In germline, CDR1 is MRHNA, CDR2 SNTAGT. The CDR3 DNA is TGTGCCAGCAGCCCGATTACCGGGACAGGGTACTCTGGCTACACCTTC. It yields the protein CASSPITGTGYSGYTF.

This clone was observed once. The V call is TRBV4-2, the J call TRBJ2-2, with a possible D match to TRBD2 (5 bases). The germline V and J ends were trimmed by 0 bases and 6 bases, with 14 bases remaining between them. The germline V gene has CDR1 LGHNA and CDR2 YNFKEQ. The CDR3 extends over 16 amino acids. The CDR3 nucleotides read TGTGCCAGCAGCCAAGATTCAACAGTCGGGGCCGGGGAGCTGTTTTTT. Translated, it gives CASSQDSTVGAGELFF.

CDR3 in amino acids: CASGSSGSTYEQYF. For the CDR3, the DNA is TGTGCTAGTGGTTCCAGCGGTTCTACCTACGAGCAGTACTTC. The genes are TRBV12-5 and TRBJ2-7; D may be TRBD2 (5 bases). V was clipped by 4 bases and J by 2 bases, with 12 bases between them. Germline V gives CDR1 LGHNT, CDR2 FRNRAP. The CDR3 is made up of 14 amino acids. Using reference TRBV12-5 and TRBJ2-7 for the parts outside the CDR3, the full variable domain is DARVTQTPRHKVTEMGQEVTMRCQPILGHNTVFWYRQTMMQGLELLAYFRNRAPLDDSGMPKDRFSAEMPDATLATLKIQPSEPRDSAVYFCASGSSGSTYEQYFGPGTRLTVT.

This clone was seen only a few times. CDR3 bases: TGCGCCAGCAGCTTTGACAGGAGGAACACCGGGGAGCTGTTTTTT. It codes for CASSFDRRNTGELFF. This chain joins TRBV5-1 and TRBJ2-2; perhaps TRBD1 as D (6 bases). V lost 2 bases to trimming and J lost 1 base, with 9 bases between them. The CDR3 extends over 15 amino acids. Germline V CDR1 and CDR2: SGHRS, YFSETQ.